This T cell receptor (beta chain) derives from a study of PD-1 blockade in classical Hodgkin lymphoma. Every patient relapsed after autologous stem cell transplantation, and brentuximab vedotin exposure varied. The CDR3 has 14 amino acids. V gave up 3 bases and J gave up 5 bases, with 11 bases separating them. The germline gives CDR1 SGHDN, CDR2 FVKESK. The data were produced by immunoSEQ multiplex PCR, yet TCRdb's version contains in-frame clones alone and is incomplete. Counted here are tens of thousands of clones, roughly nine tenths occurring once; the ten biggest clones make up around 8.9%. The chain is built from TRBV14 and TRBJ1-3, with a tentative D call TRBD1 (5 bases). This clonotype originated in a human donor with classical Hodgkin lymphoma. Sequenced here: peripheral blood mononuclear cells (PBMCs), sampled at baseline. CDR3 amino acids: CASSQAGGRNTIYF. Here the CDR3 DNA reads TGTGCCAGCAGCCAGGCCGGGGGACGAAACACCATATATTTT. The variable domain in full, with the rest retrieved from reference TRBV14 and TRBJ1-3, is EAGVTQFPSHSVIEKGQTVTLRCDPISGHDNLYWYRRVMGKEIKFLLHFVKESKQDESGMPNNRFLAERTGGTYSTLKVQPAELEDSGVYFCASSQAGGRNTIYFGEGSWLTVV.